This T cell receptor (beta chain) was captured by sequencing in a study of OX40 agonist ivuxolimab in advanced cancers. Study overall: As their treatment, patients were administered ivuxolimab, an agonistic anti-OX40 (CD134) antibody.

Study results and limitations: Mean expanded clone counts were higher in CD8+ than CD4+ T cells.

The method was immunoSEQ multiplex PCR; TCRdb's version includes in-frame clones alone and lacks a portion of them. The sample records about 83,000 clones, approximately 84% being singletons. In the case of this clone: Its target is unknown.

The germline V gene has CDR1 SGHDN and CDR2 FVKESK. The CDR3 is made up of 15 amino acids. V was cut by 1 base and J by 6 bases, with 15 bases left in between. The chain is built from TRBV14 and TRBJ1-2; D is ambiguous. The sample here was CD4+ or CD8+ T cells sorted from blood, taken in a trial of the OX40 agonist ivuxolimab. This TCR came from an adult with an advanced solid tumor such as melanoma, head and neck, liver or kidney cancer. The CDR3: CASSQAASGFHGYTF. In DNA form, the CDR3 reads TGTGCCAGCAGCCAAGCTGCCTCGGGATTCCATGGCTACACCTTC.